These 21 T cell receptor beta chains came from one sample sequenced in a study of CD8+CD57+ T cells in acquired aplastic anemia. Profiles of TCR beta VDJ and CDR3 were generated from a genomic DNA template. TCRdb recomputed calls from the reads with MiXCR, one row per CDR3 protein. The sample holds under 75,000 distinct CDR3 sequences, approximately 51% seen once. Material for sequencing was sorted CD4+, CD8+, or CD8+CD57+ T cells (not recorded which) from PBMCs. The receptors stem from a human donor in good health, serving as a control.

The V gene is TRBV15, the J gene TRBJ1-2; no definite D call. Germline values: CDR1 LNHNV, CDR2 YYDKDF (reference sequence). Trimming removed 0 bases from V and 6 bases from J, with 8 bases in between. The CDR3 sequence is 13 residues long. The CDR3: CATSRDRRNGYTF. The CDR3, as DNA: TGTGCCACCAGCAGAGATAGGAGGAATGGCTACACCTTC.

J is TRBJ1-4 and V is TRBV20-1; 10 bases are a match to TRBD1. Trimming removed 0 bases from V and 5 bases from J; junction bases left unmatched: 0. CDR3 length equals 14 residues. CDR1 is DFQATT and CDR2 is SNEGSKA in the germline V gene (reference sequence). The CDR3 here is CSAREGQGNEKLFF. CDR3 in DNA: TGCAGTGCTAGAGAGGGACAGGGGAATGAAAAACTGTTTTTT.

J is TRBJ1-1 and V is TRBV20-1, with D maybe TRBD1 (5 bases). Germline values: CDR1 DFQATT, CDR2 SNEGSKA (reference sequence). This CDR3 is 12 amino acids long. Trimming cost V 6 bases and J 0 bases, with 8 bases left between them. CDR3 protein: CSARQMNTEAFF. In DNA form, the CDR3 reads TGCAGTGCAAGACAGATGAACACTGAAGCTTTCTTT.

V is TRBV5-1 and J is TRBJ2-5; TRBD2 aligns across 7 bases. CDR1 is SGHRS, CDR2 YFSETQ, per germline. This CDR3 is 13 amino acids long. V was pared by 9 bases and J by 1 base, with 6 bases of the junction left unmatched. The CDR3 loop reads CATRRGVQETQYF. The CDR3 nucleotides read TGCGCCACGCGTCGGGGGGTCCAAGAGACCCAGTACTTC.

The V gene is TRBV7-9, the J gene TRBJ1-1; 10 nucleotides line up with TRBD1. CDR1 and CDR2 (germline): SEHNR, FQNEAQ (reference sequence). Trimming removed 7 bases from V and 4 bases from J; junction bases left unmatched: 9. The CDR3 has 15 residues. CDR3 residues: CASTQLDRGLTEAFF. The CDR3 DNA reads TGTGCCAGCACCCAACTAGACAGGGGGCTCACTGAAGCTTTCTTT. The variable domain in full, with the rest retrieved from reference TRBV7-9 and TRBJ1-1, is DTGVSQNPRHKITKRGQNVTFRCDPISEHNRLYWYRQTLGQGPEFLTYFQNEAQLEKSRLLSDRFSAERPKGSFSTLEIQRTEQGDSAMYLCASTQLDRGLTEAFFGQGTRLTVV.

The rearrangement joins TRBV27 to TRBJ2-2; D is unresolved. V lost 0 bases, J lost 6 bases, and 2 bases lay in between. The germline CDR1 and CDR2 sequences are MNHEY and SMNVEV (reference sequence). CDR3 size: 12 residues. The CDR3: CASSLSSGELFF. CDR3 nucleotides: TGTGCCAGCAGTTTATCTTCCGGGGAGCTGTTTTTT.

This clonotype has more than one count but fewer than ten. The chain has TRBV2 and TRBJ2-7, with D hard to call. Germline V gene sequence: CDR1 SNHLY, CDR2 FYNNEI. With 4 bases removed from V and 2 bases from J, the gap between germline ends came to 9 bases. The CDR3 spans 13 residues. CDR3 sequence reads: CASSGSGTYEQYF. The CDR3, as DNA: TGTGCCAGCAGTGGGTCCGGCACCTACGAGCAGTACTTC. The variable domain in full, with the rest retrieved from reference TRBV2 and TRBJ2-7, is EPEVTQTPSHQVTQMGQEVILRCVPISNHLYFYWYRQILGQKVEFLVSFYNNEISEKSEIFDDQFSVERPDGSNFTLKIRSTKLEDSAMYFCASSGSGTYEQYFGPGTRLTVT.

The chain uses TRBV6-5 and TRBJ2-5; D perhaps matches TRBD1 (5 bases). Per the germline V gene, CDR1 is MNHEY and CDR2 is SVGAGI. This CDR3 is 14 amino acids long. Trimming removed 0 bases at V and 5 bases at J, with 10 bases between. The CDR3 protein is CASSYSTYRETQYF. The CDR3 DNA follows: TGTGCCAGCAGTTACTCGACCTACAGGGAGACCCAGTACTTC.

The rearrangement uses TRBV9 and TRBJ1-6; D is undetermined. V was cut by 1 base and J by 5 bases, with 16 bases left in between. The CDR3 runs 17 residues. Germline V gives CDR1 SGDLS, CDR2 YYNGEE. CDR3 nucleotide sequence: TGTGCCAGCAGCGTATCCTCAAGGACGCCGGATAATTCACCCCTCCACTTT. Translated: CASSVSSRTPDNSPLHF.

The chain employs TRBV7-3 and TRBJ2-1, with unresolved D. V was trimmed by 6 bases and J by 5 bases, leaving 11 bases between them. This CDR3 spans 13 amino acids. The V gene's germline CDR1 is SGHTA and CDR2 FQGTGA. In DNA, the CDR3 is TGTGCCAGCAGACCTACTAACCACAATGAGCAGTTCTTC. Translating gives CASRPTNHNEQFF.

This sequence joins TRBV7-2 and TRBJ1-2; possibly TRBD1 for D (6 bases). CDR3 size: 13 residues. Deletions cut 6 bases from V and 4 bases from J, with 12 bases between. The germline gives CDR1 SGHTA, CDR2 FQGNSA. CDR3 nucleotide sequence: TGTGCCAGCAGTTCCGACAGGTCCTATGGCTACACCTTC. Residues: CASSSDRSYGYTF.

Turning to this clonotype: A read error may be the cause here, since a much bigger clone is one base away. This chain uses TRBV27 with TRBJ2-1, with 8 bases identical to TRBD1. This CDR3 spans 14 amino acids. Germline CDR1 is MNHEY and CDR2 is SMNVEV (reference sequence). The CDR3 region has the DNA TGTGCCACCAGTCCGAGGACAGGGTTCAATGAGCAGTTCTTC. Translation gives CATSPRTGFNEQFF.

The chain combines TRBV6-1 with TRBJ2-7, with TRBD1 identical over 7 bases. There are 12 residues in the CDR3. V trimming: 10 bases; J trimming: 0 bases; junction bases outside the gene matches: 3. Germline lookup yields CDR1 MNHNS and CDR2 SASEGT. DNA for the CDR3: TGTGCCACCACAGGGGACTCCTACGAGCAGTACTTC. Translating it yields CATTGDSYEQYF.

This chain links TRBV15 with TRBJ2-5, with D maybe TRBD1 (5 bases). V lost 1 base to trimming and J lost 5 bases, with 8 bases between them. The CDR3 has 13 amino acids. Germline CDR1 LNHNV, CDR2 YYDKDF (reference sequence). The DNA for the CDR3 is TGTGCCACCAGCAGAGTTCCAGGGGAGACCCAGTACTTC. Amino acids: CATSRVPGETQYF.

The chain employs TRBV29-1 and TRBJ2-7, with a possible D match to TRBD2 (6 bases). The CDR3 consists of 15 residues. Germline lookup yields CDR1 SQVTM and CDR2 ANQGSEA. The V end lost 0 bases, the J end lost 0 bases, and 12 bases lay between the germline ends. CDR3 region: CSVEEAGSYSYEQYF. CDR3 coding DNA: TGCAGCGTTGAAGAAGCGGGTTCCTACTCCTACGAGCAGTACTTC.

The J gene is TRBJ1-5, the V gene TRBV7-2; 11 bases are a match to TRBD1. Trimming took 5 bases from V and 9 from J; bases not matched to a gene: 6. Germline assignment: CDR1 SGHTA and CDR2 FQGNSA. CDR3 length: 14 amino acids. DNA for the CDR3: TGTGCCAGCAGCATGGGACAGGGGGATCGGCCCCAGCATTTT. Its translation: CASSMGQGDRPQHF. The full variable domain, in which reference TRBV7-2 and TRBJ1-5 provide the parts outside the CDR3, is GAGVSQSPSNKVTEKGKDVELRCDPISGHTALYWYRQSLGQGLEFLIYFQGNSAPDKSGLPSDRFSAERTGGSVSTLTIQRTQQEDSAVYLCASSMGQGDRPQHFGDGTRLSIL.

The chain recombines TRBV10-2 with TRBJ1-2, with D uncertain. The germline V and J ends were trimmed by 2 bases and 5 bases, with 9 bases remaining between them. The CDR3 runs 13 residues. CDR1 and CDR2 (germline): WSHSY, SAAADI. The CDR3 loop is CASSETTYYGYTF. The CDR3 DNA is TGCGCCAGCAGTGAGACAACTTATTATGGCTACACCTTC.

This clonotype was detected ten times or more. V usage is TRBV30 and J usage is TRBJ2-7, with unresolved D. Germline CDR1 and CDR2: GTSNPN and SVGIG (reference sequence). V was shortened by 2 bases and J by 2 bases, with 10 bases between the two germline ends. There are 13 residues in the CDR3. The CDR3 loop reads CAWSSLGTYEQYF. CDR3 in DNA: TGTGCCTGGAGTAGTTTGGGAACCTACGAGCAGTACTTC. Combining the CDR3 with reference TRBV30 and TRBJ2-7 gives the whole variable domain SQTIHQWPATLVQPVGSPLSLECTVEGTSNPNLYWYRQAAGRGLQLLFYSVGIGQISSEVPQNLSASRPQDRQFILSSKKLLLSDSGFYLCAWSSLGTYEQYFGPGTRLTVT.

The rearrangement links TRBV12-3 or TRBV12-4 to TRBJ2-7; D is possibly TRBD2 (5 bases). This CDR3 has 15 amino acids. The V and J ends lost 3 bases and 0 bases respectively, with 12 bases between them. The CDR3 spells CASSLAGGHSYEQYF. The CDR3 DNA reads as TGTGCCAGCAGTTTGGCGGGTGGCCACTCCTACGAGCAGTACTTC.

This chain joins TRBV2 and TRBJ1-6; D call uncertain. Germline CDR1 and CDR2: SNHLY and FYNNEI. V was pared by 8 bases and J by 10 bases, with 15 bases between. The CDR3 loop spans 13 amino acids. CDR3 sequence: CASRAGVDSPLHF. The DNA of the CDR3 is TGTGCCAGCCGGGCCGGGGTAGACTCACCCCTCCACTTT.

This sequence joins TRBV11-1 and TRBJ2-7; 7 bases are shared with TRBD2. With 6 bases clipped from V and 5 bases from J, the junction kept 16 bases outside the gene matches. Germline lookup yields CDR1 SGHAT and CDR2 FQDESV (reference sequence). The CDR3 is 16 amino acids. This chain's CDR3 is CASSPARGYRFNEQYF. In DNA form, the CDR3 reads TGTGCCAGCAGTCCGGCGCGGGGGTACCGCTTCAACGAGCAGTACTTC.